Sequencing of this TCR beta chain was carried out in a study of cytomegalovirus exposure and HLA in healthy donors (dated by TCRdb to 2016 to 2017). Concerning the study at large: According to a later analysis, one platform produced both the 120 validation repertoires and the 550 to 800 repertoires of the first cohort. The study aimed to test whether signatures of past pathogen exposure could be identified by cataloging public T cell receptors. A separate validation cohort of approximately 130 different subjects was used in addition to the roughly 720-subject first cohort. High-throughput TCR immunosequencing, statistical association of individual TCRs with disease status, and machine learning were combined to predict cytomegalovirus infection status.

The method behind the library was the immunoSEQ multiplex PCR assay. Under the source paper's analysis protocol: To diagnose cytomegalovirus status from the catalog of TCR beta chain sequences, a statistical classification framework was built. In its TCRdb copy, this immuneACCESS table keeps in-frame sequences only and misses some clones. Where compared with another copy, unresolved V genes explain less than half of these, and the others have no known cause. For V, J and clone size, that table is used; D and trimming come from the DNA. This sample holds 220,000 or so clones; roughly 83% were observed only once. Jointly, the top ten make up less than 7% of the sample. The donors belonged to the validation cohort of over a hundred subjects, which was separate from the approximately 660-subject first cohort. What the authors observed across the whole study: A few of the identified cytomegalovirus-associated TCR beta chains were confirmed in vitro to be specific for cytomegalovirus antigens. The classifier was reported to diagnose cytomegalovirus status with high specificity and sensitivity in both the original cohort and the validation cohort. Most TCR sequences were seen in very few donors, while some public TCRs were found in many individuals. Of the cluster scores, about 94% were above 0 in a later analysis, which found that TCRs clustered in the first cohort also tended to co-occur in the 120 validation repertoires. It was suggested by the authors that the approach could potentially be generalized to other disease states and immunological phenotypes. A later analysis lacked HLA typing for the validation cohort, so it scored co-occurrence in that cohort across all 120 repertoires. The study gave a list of 150 to 200 TCR beta chains associated with cytomegalovirus.

This clone has a single count. Its antigen target is currently unknown. No much larger clone is present one base from it, and per-base qualities are unavailable. The germline V gene specifies MGHRA as CDR1 and YSYEKL as CDR2. The junction shows trimming of 0 bases on V and 2 bases on J, plus 12 bases between the germline ends. The CDR3 has 16 amino acids, counting the end cysteine and phenylalanine. Of all the DNA, just the CDR3 is kept, 48 bases in frame from base 1. The receptor was derived from a woman between 18 and 29 years old in good health and CMV-seronegative. Sequencing was done on a sample of PBMCs. The sequence links TRBV4-1 to TRBJ2-3, with the D gene uncertain. The DNA reads as follows: TGCGCCAGCAGCCAAGATTCACCTCCATACACAGATACGCAGTATTTT. It is translated as CASSQDSPPYTDTQYF.